These T cell receptor beta chains were read from a single sample in a study of CXCR3-negative and CXCR3-positive naive CD8 T cells. TCRdb re-called the 5' RACE reads; every CDR3 protein appears as one record, without DNA. This sample's table has tens of thousands of distinct CDR3 sequences. Sequencing was done on a sample of naive CXCR3- CD8+ T cells from blood. The receptors stem from a human donor in good health. Some clones in this sample may be carry-over from other donors' samples. Both conserved end residues are part of each CDR3.

v_call: TRBV7-6; j_call: TRBJ2-2; cdr3_aa: CASSLDPGAGELFF
v_call: TRBV7-6; j_call: TRBJ2-1; cdr3_aa: CASSSLDPDEQFF
v_call: TRBV12-3/TRBV12-4; j_call: TRBJ2-3; cdr3_aa: CASSLGQVTYEQYF
v_call: TRBV28; j_call: TRBJ2-7; cdr3_aa: CASSFSRDRGYEQYF
v_call: TRBV9; j_call: TRBJ2-2; cdr3_aa: CASSVAGTNTGELFF
v_call: TRBV28; j_call: TRBJ2-3; cdr3_aa: CASSLGTSGKTDTQYF
v_call: TRBV6-6; j_call: TRBJ1-1; cdr3_aa: CASRRNAGNTEAFF
v_call: TRBV12-3/TRBV12-4; j_call: TRBJ1-4; cdr3_aa: CASSHQGEKLFF
v_call: TRBV29-1; j_call: TRBJ2-7; cdr3_aa: CSFKGGHGAREQYF
v_call: TRBV28; j_call: TRBJ2-1; cdr3_aa: CASSGTSRHFINKKESYNEQFF
v_call: TRBV15; j_call: TRBJ2-1; cdr3_aa: CATTWSNNEQFF
v_call: TRBV29-1; j_call: TRBJ2-7; cdr3_aa: CSVEEGLADSYEQYF
v_call: TRBV29-1; j_call: TRBJ2-1; cdr3_aa: CSVEDGGNEQFF
v_call: TRBV7-9; j_call: TRBJ2-7; cdr3_aa: CASSSASEALREYF
v_call: TRBV7-3; j_call: TRBJ2-3; cdr3_aa: CASSSAGGNPDTQYF
v_call: TRBV6-2/TRBV6-3; j_call: TRBJ2-1; cdr3_aa: CASSYANGVGYNEQFF
v_call: TRBV7-2; j_call: TRBJ2-7; cdr3_aa: CASSLHPWDASGEQYF
v_call: TRBV18; j_call: TRBJ1-3; cdr3_aa: CASSPPSGTAGNTIYF
v_call: TRBV15; j_call: TRBJ2-3; cdr3_aa: CATSRHSGGATDTQYF
v_call: TRBV9; j_call: TRBJ2-7; cdr3_aa: CASSPRLAGGLSYEQYF
v_call: TRBV7-2; j_call: TRBJ2-5; cdr3_aa: CASSTQGDHQETQYF
v_call: TRBV7-9; j_call: TRBJ2-1; cdr3_aa: CARSFSGTNNEQFF
v_call: TRBV29-1; j_call: TRBJ2-7; cdr3_aa: CSVVIQRGDEQYF
v_call: TRBV4-2; j_call: TRBJ2-2; cdr3_aa: CASSQEEGLTGELFF
v_call: TRBV20-1; j_call: TRBJ2-7; cdr3_aa: CSARDNPGTGASYEQYF
v_call: TRBV4-1; j_call: TRBJ1-2; cdr3_aa: CASSQVRGDYGYTF
v_call: TRBV29-1; j_call: TRBJ1-5; cdr3_aa: CSVEVQGNQPQHF
v_call: TRBV29-1; j_call: TRBJ2-1; cdr3_aa: CSVGGSSYNEQFF
v_call: TRBV7-8; j_call: TRBJ2-2; cdr3_aa: CASSLQAANTGELFF
v_call: TRBV6-5; j_call: TRBJ1-2; cdr3_aa: CASSYSAENYGYTF
v_call: TRBV27; j_call: TRBJ2-1; cdr3_aa: CASGSLGGPEQFF
v_call: TRBV5-8; j_call: TRBJ2-1; cdr3_aa: CASSLGSGGARNEQFF
v_call: TRBV14; j_call: TRBJ1-1; cdr3_aa: CASSQELNSGTAEAFF
v_call: TRBV29-1; j_call: TRBJ2-7; cdr3_aa: CSVAQGAYEQYF
v_call: TRBV11-2; j_call: TRBJ2-5; cdr3_aa: CASSLDDTDRPETQYF
v_call: TRBV29-1; j_call: TRBJ2-5; cdr3_aa: CSVDFLQGIGETQYF
v_call: TRBV19; j_call: TRBJ2-1; cdr3_aa: CASSSRPYNEQFF
v_call: TRBV28; j_call: TRBJ2-5; cdr3_aa: CASSSAMEETQYF